What follows is one T cell receptor (beta chain) and its context. This sample stems from a study of blood T cell repertoires in COVID-19. The overall study: Some COVID-19 samples were acute and others convalescent; all came from the United States, Italy and Spain. T cells, B-cell-depleted T cells, or PBMCs supplied cDNA or gDNA.

This table comes from immunoSEQ multiplex PCR, and its TCRdb copy is limited to in-frame clones, with some not included. The sample shows 99,000 or so clones, 65% to 90% of them seen only once. CDR3 size: 14 residues. The germline CDR1 and CDR2 sequences are ENHRY and SYGVKD. The V end lost 5 bases, the J end lost 2 bases, and 10 bases lay between the germline ends. The source is a man aged 50 to 59 with acute or convalescent COVID-19. The genes are TRBV10-3 and TRBJ1-3; D is uncertain. Sequencing used peripheral blood. CDR3 sequence reads: CAISPGLTGNTIYF. Written as DNA, the CDR3 is TGTGCCATCAGTCCGGGGTTGACTGGAAACACCATATATTTT.